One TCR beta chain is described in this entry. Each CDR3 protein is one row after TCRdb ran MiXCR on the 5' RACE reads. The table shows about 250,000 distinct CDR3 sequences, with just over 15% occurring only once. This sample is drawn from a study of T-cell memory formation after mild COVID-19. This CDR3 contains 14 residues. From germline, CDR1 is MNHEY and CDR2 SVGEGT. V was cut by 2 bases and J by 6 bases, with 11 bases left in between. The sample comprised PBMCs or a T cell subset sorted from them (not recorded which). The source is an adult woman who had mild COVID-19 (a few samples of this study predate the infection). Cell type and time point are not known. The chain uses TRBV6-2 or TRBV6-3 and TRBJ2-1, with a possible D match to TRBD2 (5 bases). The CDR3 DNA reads TGTGCCAGCAGTTACCGTGGGGAGATCAATGAGCAGTTCTTC. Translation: CASSYRGEINEQFF.